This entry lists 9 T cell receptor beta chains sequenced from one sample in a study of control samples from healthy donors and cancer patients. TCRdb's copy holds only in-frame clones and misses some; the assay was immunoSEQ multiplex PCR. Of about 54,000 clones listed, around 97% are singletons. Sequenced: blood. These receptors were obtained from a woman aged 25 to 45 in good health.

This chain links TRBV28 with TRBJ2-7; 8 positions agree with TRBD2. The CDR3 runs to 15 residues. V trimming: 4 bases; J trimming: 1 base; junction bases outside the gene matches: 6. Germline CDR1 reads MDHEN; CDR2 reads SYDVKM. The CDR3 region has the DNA TGTGCCAGCAGTTCGCCGGGACTAGAGTCCTACGAGCAGTACTTC. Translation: CASSSPGLESYEQYF.

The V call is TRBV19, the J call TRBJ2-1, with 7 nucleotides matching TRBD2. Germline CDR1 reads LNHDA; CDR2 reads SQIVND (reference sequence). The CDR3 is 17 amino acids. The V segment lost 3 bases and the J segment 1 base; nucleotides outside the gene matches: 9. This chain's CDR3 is CASSIMGLAESYNEQFF. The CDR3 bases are TGTGCCAGTAGTATCATGGGGCTAGCGGAGTCCTACAATGAGCAGTTCTTC.

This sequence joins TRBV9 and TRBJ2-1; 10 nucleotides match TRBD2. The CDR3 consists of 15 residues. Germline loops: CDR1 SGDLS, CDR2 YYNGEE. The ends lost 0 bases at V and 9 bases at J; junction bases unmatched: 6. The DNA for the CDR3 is TGTGCCAGCAGCGTAGCTCTAGCGGGAGTGTGTGAGCAGTTCTTC. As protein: CASSVALAGVCEQFF.

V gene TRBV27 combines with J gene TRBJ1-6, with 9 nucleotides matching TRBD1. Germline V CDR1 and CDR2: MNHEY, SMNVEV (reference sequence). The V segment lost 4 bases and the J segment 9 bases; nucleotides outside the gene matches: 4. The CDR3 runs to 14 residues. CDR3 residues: CASSSQGARSPLHF. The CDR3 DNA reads TGTGCCAGCAGTTCACAGGGGGCTCGTTCACCCCTCCACTTT.

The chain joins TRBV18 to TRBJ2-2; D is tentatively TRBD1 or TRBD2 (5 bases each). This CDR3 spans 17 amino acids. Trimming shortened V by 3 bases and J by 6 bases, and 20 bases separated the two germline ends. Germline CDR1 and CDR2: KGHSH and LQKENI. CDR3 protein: CASSPNDLPGTSGELFF. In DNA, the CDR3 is TGTGCCAGCTCACCCAACGACCTCCCAGGGACCTCCGGGGAGCTGTTTTTT.

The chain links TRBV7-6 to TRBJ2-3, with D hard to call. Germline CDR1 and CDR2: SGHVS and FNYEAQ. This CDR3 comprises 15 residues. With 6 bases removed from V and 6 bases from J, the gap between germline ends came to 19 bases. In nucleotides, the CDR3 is TGTGCCAGCAGTAAGGAGCCACTGATCGGGGATACGCAGTATTTT. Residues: CASSKEPLIGDTQYF.

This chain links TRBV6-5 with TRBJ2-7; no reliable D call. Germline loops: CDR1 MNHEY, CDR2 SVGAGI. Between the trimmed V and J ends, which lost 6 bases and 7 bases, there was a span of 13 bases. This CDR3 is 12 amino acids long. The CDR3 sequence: CASRDVGWEQYF. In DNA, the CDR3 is TGTGCCAGCAGGGACGTAGGGTGGGAGCAGTACTTC.

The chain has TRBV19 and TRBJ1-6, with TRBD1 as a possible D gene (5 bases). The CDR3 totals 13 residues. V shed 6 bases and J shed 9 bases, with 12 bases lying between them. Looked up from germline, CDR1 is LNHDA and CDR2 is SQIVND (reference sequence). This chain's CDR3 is CASREGASSPLHF. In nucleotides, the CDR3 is TGTGCCAGTAGGGAAGGGGCCTCTTCACCCCTCCACTTT.

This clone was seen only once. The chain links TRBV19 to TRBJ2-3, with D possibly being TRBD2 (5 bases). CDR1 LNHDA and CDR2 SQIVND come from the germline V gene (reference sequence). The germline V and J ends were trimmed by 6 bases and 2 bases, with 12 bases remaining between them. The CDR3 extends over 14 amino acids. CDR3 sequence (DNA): TGTGCCAGTAGCCTAGGCGGGTTCACAGATACGCAGTATTTT. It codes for CASSLGGFTDTQYF.